This T cell receptor beta chain was recorded in a study of spatial heterogeneity in lung cancer. Study overall: Alpha-chain sequences were detected in numbers that were consistently lower than beta-chain sequences.

With 0 bases clipped from V and 2 bases from J, the junction kept 18 bases outside the gene matches. Germline V lookup: CDR1 SEHNR, CDR2 FQNEAQ (reference sequence). The CDR3 totals 22 residues. Findings of the study overall: Mutation counts in tumors were tracked by counts of expanded intratumoral alpha and beta TCRs.

The sample holds many counts of this clonotype. Its antigen is still unknown. Each CDR3 protein is one row after TCRdb ran MiXCR on the 5' RACE reads. This table has 15,000 to 20,000 distinct CDR3 sequences, 6.5% appearing once. Described time point: sample taken at primary tumor resection. The TCR sequence derives from a female donor with early-stage non-small cell lung cancer. V and J are TRBV7-9 and TRBJ2-7; 14 nucleotides align to TRBD2. Sample: lung tumor tissue, taken at surgery. Here the CDR3 reads CASSLAPGEPGLAGEGAYEQYF. The CDR3, as DNA: TGTGCCAGCAGCTTAGCGCCGGGGGAACCGGGACTAGCGGGAGAGGGGGCCTACGAGCAGTACTTC.